Below are 16 T cell receptor beta chains sequenced from a single sample in a study of blood T cell repertoires in COVID-19. Produced via immunoSEQ multiplex PCR; TCRdb's table is partial and in-frame only. This table holds some 100,000 clones, over 60% found once. Sequencing was carried out using peripheral blood. These receptors all stem from a man aged 70-80 years with acute or convalescent COVID-19.

The chain uses TRBV6-2 or TRBV6-3 and TRBJ2-1; 9 nucleotides align to TRBD2. Germline CDR1 is MNHEY and CDR2 is SVGEGT. The length of the CDR3 is 15 residues. V was clipped by 3 bases and J by 7 bases; unmatched bases: 7. The DNA for the CDR3 is TGTGCCAGCAGTTATACTAGCGGGCGCGGGAATGAGCAGTTCTTC. This sequence encodes CASSYTSGRGNEQFF.

The genes are TRBV27 and TRBJ1-5; TRBD1 aligns across 7 bases. V dropped 6 bases and J dropped 0; count of bases not matched to a gene: 2. CDR1 and CDR2 (germline): MNHEY, SMNVEV (reference sequence). The CDR3 covers 14 residues. CDR3 sequence: CASSHRGSNQPQHF. CDR3 nucleotides: TGTGCCAGCAGCCACAGGGGTAGCAATCAGCCCCAGCATTTT.

This clone was seen a single time. CDR3 in DNA: TGTGCCAGCAGCTTTGGACAGGGAGAGCAGCCCCAGCATTTT. Protein sequence: CASSFGQGEQPQHF. The rearrangement uses TRBV11-2 and TRBJ1-5, with 8 bases that match TRBD1. CDR1 SGHAT and CDR2 FQNNGV come from the germline V gene. With 3 bases clipped from V and 7 bases from J, the junction kept 5 bases outside the gene matches. This CDR3 region has 14 residues.

The genes are TRBV10-3 and TRBJ2-7; a possible D gene is TRBD1 (6 bases). The CDR3 covers 15 residues. V lost 6 bases and J lost 0, with 15 bases in between. Germline V gene sequence: CDR1 ENHRY, CDR2 SYGVKD. CDR3 nucleotide sequence: TGTGCCATCAGCACGGACAGCCTGAGCTCCTACGAGCAGTACTTC. Amino acid sequence: CAISTDSLSSYEQYF.

The V gene is TRBV27, the J gene TRBJ2-3; D gene uncertain. The CDR3 extends over 15 amino acids. V lost 6 bases and J 3 bases, leaving 16 bases between the germline ends. The germline V gene encodes CDR1 MNHEY and CDR2 SMNVEV (reference sequence). CDR3 nucleotide sequence: TGTGCCAGCAGGTCAGCGCCGCGTAGAACAGATACGCAGTATTTT. It codes for CASRSAPRRTDTQYF.

This chain connects TRBV12-3 or TRBV12-4 to TRBJ2-5, with TRBD1 as a possible D gene (6 bases). The germline V and J ends were trimmed by 5 bases and 1 base, with 8 bases remaining between them. The CDR3 spans 13 residues. In DNA, the CDR3 is TGTGCCAGCAGTACAGGGATCCAAGAGACCCAGTACTTC. Translated: CASSTGIQETQYF.

This clone was recorded only once. J is TRBJ2-1 and V is TRBV27; 9 nucleotides align to TRBD1. CDR1 MNHEY and CDR2 SMNVEV come from the germline V gene (reference sequence). CDR3 length equals 17 residues. J was trimmed by 7 bases and V by 0 bases; bases with no gene match: 10. DNA for the CDR3: TGTGCCAGCAGTTTATCCGCACAGGGGGCAAAAGAAAATGAGCAGTTCTTC. Its translation: CASSLSAQGAKENEQFF.

This chain joins TRBV28 and TRBJ2-2; 8 bases match TRBD2. Trimming took 5 bases from V and 0 from J; bases not matched to a gene: 8. From germline, CDR1 is MDHEN and CDR2 SYDVKM. The CDR3 is 17 amino acids. The CDR3 DNA is TGTGCCAGCAGTCCCAGGACTAGCTCGCCGAACACCGGGGAGCTGTTTTTT. Translated, it gives CASSPRTSSPNTGELFF.

The chain carries TRBV29-1 and TRBJ1-1; TRBD1 aligns across 8 bases. J gave up 10 bases and V 8 bases, and 15 bases lay outside the gene matches. This CDR3 region has 13 residues. Germline values: CDR1 SQVTM, CDR2 ANQGSEA. The chain's CDR3 is CSFALSGGSRAFF. The CDR3 DNA follows: TGCAGCTTTGCCCTCTCAGGGGGCTCGAGAGCTTTCTTT.

The CDR3 nucleotides are TGTGCCAGCAGCCGAGGGGGCGCCGAGCAGTTCTTC. Amino acid sequence: CASSRGGAEQFF. The chain is built from TRBV12-3 or TRBV12-4 and TRBJ2-1; 7 bases fit TRBD1. This CDR3 spans 12 amino acids. V shed 6 bases, J shed 10 bases, and the junction held 6 bases outside the gene matches.

V and J are TRBV5-1 and TRBJ2-2; 7 bases map to TRBD2. CDR3 length: 14 residues. V shed 4 bases, J shed 6 bases, and the junction held 6 bases outside the gene matches. Germline lookup yields CDR1 SGHRS and CDR2 YFSETQ. CDR3 in amino acids: CASSVAGVAGELFF. DNA for the CDR3: TGCGCCAGCAGCGTCGCGGGGGTGGCCGGGGAGCTGTTTTTT.

The chain uses TRBV21-1 and TRBJ2-7; TRBD2 reflects the table's D call only, with no check against the DNA. TRBV21-1 is a pseudogene. The CDR3 sequence is 21 residues long. In DNA, the CDR3 is TGTGCCAGCAGCAAAGTGGAGAAGGGCGCTAGCGGGGGCCTCAGCTCCTACGAGCAGTACTTC. It translates to CASSKVEKGASGGLSSYEQYF.

This chain connects TRBV5-8 to TRBJ1-2; D not certain. CDR1 is SGHTS, CDR2 YDEGEE, per germline. The CDR3 has 14 residues. V was pared by 4 bases and J by 6 bases, with 16 bases between. CDR3 sequence: CASSPLALGDGYTF. The CDR3 DNA reads TGTGCCAGCAGCCCCCTGGCGCTCGGAGATGGCTACACCTTC.

As to this clone: At the DNA level, this CDR3 is encoded by other sequences in the same sample as well. This rearrangement joins TRBV18 to TRBJ1-3; perhaps TRBD1 as D (6 bases). The CDR3 is made up of 15 amino acids. The V end lost 6 bases, the J end lost 4 bases, and 16 bases lay between the germline ends. The germline V gene encodes CDR1 KGHSH and CDR2 LQKENI. CDR3 nucleotide sequence: TGTGCCAGCTCGCCGTCCGGGACATCCGGAAACACCATATATTTT. Amino acid sequence: CASSPSGTSGNTIYF.

The V and J genes are TRBV5-1 and TRBJ2-1; 10 nucleotides align to TRBD1. This CDR3 contains 14 residues. The germline V gene has CDR1 SGHRS and CDR2 YFSETQ. V lost 4 bases and J lost 3; bases outside the gene matches: 1. The CDR3 reads CASSRTGGYNEQFF. The CDR3, as DNA: TGCGCCAGCAGCCGGACAGGGGGCTACAATGAGCAGTTCTTC.

This chain uses TRBV18 with TRBJ2-7; D is possibly TRBD2 (5 bases). V dropped 0 bases and J dropped 5 bases, with 23 bases sitting between them. Germline V lookup: CDR1 KGHSH, CDR2 LQKENI. This CDR3 is 18 amino acids long. The CDR3 nucleotides are TGTGCCAGCTCACCACCAGGAGCCCCTAGAGCCCATAGCGACGAGCAGTACTTC. Protein sequence: CASSPPGAPRAHSDEQYF.